The rows below give T cell receptor beta chains drawn from one sample of a study of cytomegalovirus exposure and HLA in healthy donors. Method: immunoSEQ multiplex PCR; TCRdb's copy keeps in-frame clones and lacks some. This table holds 70,000 to 100,000 clones, more than 70% found once. The sequenced sample consisted of PBMCs. Receptors originate from a man aged 18 to 30 in good health and CMV-seronegative. CDR3s include the opening cysteine and the closing phenylalanine or tryptophan. Size is stated for part of the rows, as once, few or many counts, or as a class when the clone is expanded.

cdr3_aa	v_call	j_call	clone_size
CASSWVSGGPSYEQYF	TRBV13	TRBJ2-7	.
CASSHGTGTGNQPQHF	TRBV7-9	TRBJ1-5	.
CASSMAETQYF	TRBV19	TRBJ2-5	.
CASSAQRVSNEQFF	TRBV9	TRBJ2-1	.
CASQWGGDTEAFF	TRBV2	TRBJ1-1	once
CASLPTGINYGYTF	TRBV19	TRBJ1-2	.
CASSIGTSDTYEQYF	TRBV19	TRBJ2-7	.
CASSQEGIEAFF	TRBV5-5	TRBJ1-1	.
CASSKQGTNYGYTF	TRBV21-1	TRBJ1-2	.
CASSVDGSGVITGELFF	TRBV9	TRBJ2-2	.
CASSPGGRYEQYF	TRBV5-1	TRBJ2-7	.
CASSVGGLSYNEQFF	TRBV9	TRBJ2-1	.
CASSVAGPGETQYF	TRBV9	TRBJ2-5	.
CATHQGAGYGYTF	TRBV10-3	TRBJ1-2	.
CASSLTGGDAEAFF	TRBV7-6	TRBJ1-1	.
CASSLGSSGGALNSPLHF	TRBV5-1	TRBJ1-6	few
CASSPAEGGYTF	TRBV7-9	TRBJ1-2	.